This T cell receptor (beta chain) was observed in a study of lymphopenia after photon versus proton radiotherapy. This CDR3 is 13 amino acids long. The V gene lost 4 bases and the J gene lost 5 bases, with 14 bases spanning the gap. Germline V lookup: CDR1 GTSNPN, CDR2 SVGIG (reference sequence). Data came from immunoSEQ multiplex PCR; TCRdb stores just in-frame clones and leaves some out. The profile covers approximately 160,000 clones, with roughly nine tenths appearing a single time and around 5.1% taken by the ten largest. Points on this clone: Antigen specificity is unknown.

Study-wide points: Post-nadir diversity loss with photons came from oligoclonal expansion, particularly CD8+ Temra cells.

The material sequenced was peripheral blood, taken from a patient treated with photon-based radiotherapy. The origin of this receptor is a man aged 50-60 years with gastric cancer. J is TRBJ1-2 and V is TRBV30; D is undetermined. The CDR3 coding sequence is TGTGCCTGGATTCCCCCGAAACCTTATGGCTACACCTTC. Encoded protein: CAWIPPKPYGYTF. The variable domain in full, completed from reference TRBV30 and TRBJ1-2, reads SQTIHQWPATLVQPVGSPLSLECTVEGTSNPNLYWYRQAAGRGLQLLFYSVGIGQISSEVPQNLSASRPQDRQFILSSKKLLLSDSGFYLCAWIPPKPYGYTFGSGTRLTVV.